The present T cell receptor (beta chain) was sequenced within a study of T cell repertoires in cytomegalovirus infection. TCRdb processed the reads anew with MiXCR; each CDR3 protein has one entry. The top ten clones hold under 6% of a sample with 65,000 to 90,000 distinct CDR3 sequences, 3.5% to 4.5% of them seen once. This clonotype was seen repeatedly, ten times or more. This CDR3 is 14 amino acids long. V shed 3 bases, J shed 5 bases, and the junction held 5 bases outside the gene matches. Per the germline V gene, CDR1 is MNHEY and CDR2 is SVGAGI. This chain uses TRBV6-5 with TRBJ1-2; 8 nucleotides agree with TRBD1. The sequence came from a human donor in good health (CMV status not recorded). Some clones in this sample may be carry-over from other donors' samples. Sequences were obtained from PBMCs. CDR3: CASSYRQGAYGYTF. For the CDR3, the DNA is TGTGCCAGCAGTTATCGGCAGGGGGCTTATGGCTACACCTTC.